The rows below give T cell receptor beta chains drawn from one sample of a study of T-cell reconstitution after alpha-beta-depleted transplantation in children. Using its own MiXCR run on the PCR reads, TCRdb lists one record per CDR3 protein. The data show 250,000 to 300,000 distinct CDR3 sequences, around 10% seen once. This sample comprised peripheral blood, obtained 180 days after TCRalphabeta/CD19-depleted stem cell transplant. The source is a male patient under 10 years old who had a stem cell transplant for chronic granulomatous disease, so the T cells may come from the graft donor. The CDR3 runs from the conserved cysteine through the conserved F or W. A D gene is named only where the DNA matches it firmly. Not all rows give a size; the values are once, few, many and, for expanded clones, a class.

D gene	J gene	clone size	V gene	CDR3 protein	CDR3 DNA
TRBD2	TRBJ2-3	few	TRBV4-3	CASSHLAGGPDTQYF	TGCGCCAGCAGCCACCTGGCGGGGGGGCCAGATACGCAGTATTTT
.	TRBJ2-1	many	TRBV9	CASSQNTYDEQFF	TGTGCCAGCAGCCAAAATACGTACGATGAGCAGTTCTTC
.	TRBJ2-7	many	TRBV5-6	CASSSLKYEQYF	TGTGCCAGCAGCTCGCTAAAATACGAGCAGTACTTC
TRBD1	TRBJ2-3	many	TRBV7-2	CASSFDRGYTDTQYF	TGTGCCAGCAGCTTCGACAGGGGATACACAGATACGCAGTATTTT
.	TRBJ2-5	many	TRBV28	CASSFLTFQETQYF	TGTGCCAGCAGTTTTTTGACTTTCCAGGAGACCCAGTACTTC
.	TRBJ2-1	many	TRBV7-6	CASSSMMSVAGTNEQFF	TGTGCCAGCAGCTCCATGATGTCGGTAGCCGGAACCAATGAGCAGTTCTTC
TRBD1	TRBJ2-7	many	TRBV5-1	CASSLWTGGEYEQYF	TGCGCCAGCAGCTTATGGACAGGGGGCGAGTACGAGCAGTACTTC
TRBD2	TRBJ2-1	many	TRBV6-5	CASSYWRESSYNEQFF	TGTGCCAGCAGTTACTGGCGGGAGAGCTCCTACAATGAGCAGTTCTTC
TRBD1	TRBJ2-6	.	TRBV19	CASSLQGARGANVLTF	TGTGCCAGTAGTCTACAGGGGGCGCGTGGGGCCAACGTCCTGACTTTC
.	TRBJ2-7	many	TRBV21-1	CASSKVGGSSSYEQYF	TGTGCCAGCAGCAAAGTGGGGGGTAGTTCCTCCTACGAGCAGTACTTC
.	TRBJ1-5	many	TRBV28	CASWGTWGNQPQHF	TGTGCCAGTTGGGGGACGTGGGGCAATCAGCCCCAGCATTTT
TRBD1	TRBJ1-1	many	TRBV6-2/TRBV6-3	CASSLSFSGGNTEAFF	TGTGCCAGCAGTTTGTCTTTCTCAGGGGGGAACACTGAAGCTTTCTTT
TRBD2	TRBJ2-7	many	TRBV27	CASSLFPVLAGDWNEQYF	TGTGCCAGCAGCCTATTCCCCGTTCTAGCGGGAGATTGGAACGAGCAGTACTTC
TRBD2	TRBJ2-5	many	TRBV3-1	CASTKRTSGRQETQYF	TGTGCCAGCACCAAAAGGACTAGCGGAAGGCAAGAGACCCAGTACTTC
.	TRBJ2-5	.	TRBV3-1	CASSQEFPGTGETQYF	TGTGCCAGCAGCCAAGAGTTTCCCGGCACAGGGGAGACCCAGTACTTC
TRBD2	TRBJ2-1	many	TRBV5-1	CASSISLAGGPENEQFF	TGCGCCAGCAGCATTTCACTAGCGGGAGGGCCTGAAAATGAGCAGTTCTTC
.	TRBJ2-7	many	TRBV10-3	CAISEGDTSRYF	TGTGCCATCAGTGAGGGGGACACCTCACGGTACTTC
.	TRBJ2-2	many	TRBV12-5	CASGLTTGELFF	TGTGCTAGTGGACTAACCACCGGGGAGCTGTTTTTT
.	TRBJ2-7	many	TRBV27	CASSFRVLGGQLSSYEQYF	TGTGCCAGCAGTTTTAGGGTTTTGGGAGGACAATTGAGCTCCTACGAGCAGTACTTC
TRBD2	TRBJ2-1	.	TRBV20-1	CSAPKSAPSGSLLSYNEQFF	TGCAGTGCCCCGAAATCGGCGCCTAGCGGCTCATTACTCTCCTACAATGAGCAGTTCTTC
.	TRBJ2-5	many	TRBV7-9	CASSLGGQYQETQYF	TGTGCCAGCAGCTTAGGTGGACAGTACCAAGAGACCCAGTACTTC
TRBD2	TRBJ2-7	many	TRBV12-3/TRBV12-4	CASSPSGGGNYEQYF	TGTGCCAGCAGCCCTAGCGGGGGGGGAAACTACGAGCAGTACTTC
.	TRBJ1-1	many	TRBV7-8	CASSFNRVDGTEAFF	TGTGCCAGCAGCTTCAACAGGGTCGATGGCACTGAAGCTTTCTTT
.	TRBJ1-1	.	TRBV5-1	CASSFSGVLEAFF	TGCGCCAGCAGCTTCTCCGGAGTGCTTGAAGCTTTCTTT
.	TRBJ2-5	many	TRBV6-5	CASSYGARETQYF	TGTGCCAGCAGTTATGGGGCGAGGGAGACCCAGTACTTC
TRBD1	TRBJ2-7	many	TRBV29-1	CSVEDPSREGGLYEQYF	TGCAGCGTTGAAGATCCCTCCCGGGAAGGGGGCCTCTACGAGCAGTACTTC
TRBD1	TRBJ1-1	many	TRBV5-1	CASAGDLGTGSTEAFF	TGCGCCAGCGCTGGGGACCTTGGGACAGGGAGCACTGAAGCTTTCTTT
.	TRBJ1-5	many	TRBV6-2/TRBV6-3	CASSYRGNNQPQHF	TGTGCCAGCAGTTACCGGGGCAACAATCAGCCCCAGCATTTT
.	TRBJ2-3	many	TRBV12-3/TRBV12-4	CASSFRRAGTDTQYF	TGTGCCAGCAGCTTTCGAAGGGCGGGCACAGATACGCAGTATTTT
.	TRBJ2-4	many	TRBV12-3/TRBV12-4	CASSFPTLAKNIQYF	TGTGCCAGCAGTTTCCCCACATTAGCCAAAAACATTCAGTACTTC
.	TRBJ2-1	many	TRBV20-1	CSARSEGFGEQFF	TGCAGTGCTAGGTCAGAAGGGTTTGGTGAGCAGTTCTTC
.	TRBJ2-1	many	TRBV5-1	CASSRELTRRGSNEQFF	TGCGCCAGCAGCCGGGAACTAACTAGGAGAGGTTCCAATGAGCAGTTCTTC
TRBD1	TRBJ2-2	few	TRBV2	CAGAMYRGDGELFF	TGTGCCGGAGCTATGTACAGGGGTGACGGGGAGCTGTTTTTT
.	TRBJ2-3	many	TRBV5-5	CASSLQRPDTQYF	TGTGCCAGCAGCTTGCAGAGGCCAGATACGCAGTATTTT
TRBD1	TRBJ2-1	.	TRBV18	CASSRGQVNEQFF	TGTGCCAGCTCTCGTGGACAGGTCAATGAGCAGTTCTTC
TRBD1	TRBJ2-1	.	TRBV20-1	CIWDRGTLADNEQFF	TGCATCTGGGACAGGGGCACGCTAGCGGACAATGAGCAGTTCTTC
.	TRBJ2-1	many	TRBV7-9	CASSHLGDYNEQFF	TGTGCCAGCAGCCACCTAGGGGACTACAATGAGCAGTTCTTC
TRBD1	TRBJ2-7	many	TRBV29-1	CSVAGTGLSSYEQYF	TGCAGCGTCGCCGGGACAGGACTATCTTCCTACGAGCAGTACTTC
TRBD2	TRBJ2-2	many	TRBV9	CASSNNPGTRHDTGELFF	TGTGCCAGCAGCAACAATCCCGGGACTAGACATGACACCGGGGAGCTGTTTTTT
.	TRBJ2-7	many	TRBV5-1	CASSTGLHEQYF	TGCGCCAGCAGCACAGGCTTGCACGAGCAGTACTTC
TRBD2	TRBJ2-5	many	TRBV5-1	CASSWLAGQETQYF	TGCGCCAGCAGCTGGCTAGCGGGACAAGAGACCCAGTACTTC
.	TRBJ2-7	many	TRBV27	CASSSRAMFEQYF	TGTGCCAGCAGTTCCCGGGCGATGTTTGAGCAGTACTTC